These T cell receptor beta chains were read from a single sample in a study of Tregs in tolerant kidney transplant recipients. Produced via immunoSEQ multiplex PCR; TCRdb's table is partial and in-frame only. The table records 80,000 or so clones, 90% to 95% of them present only once. The sample here was CD4+ T cells from blood (PBMCs), taken 24 months after the transplant. Receptor source: a human patient who received a combined kidney and bone marrow transplant. A subset of T cells may come from the graft donor. CDR3s include the opening cysteine and the closing phenylalanine or tryptophan. Each record gives: clone size, D gene, J gene, V gene, CDR3 DNA, CDR3 protein. A D gene is named only where the DNA matches it firmly. A row's size may be missing; if present it is once, few, many or a size class.

abundance: NA; d_gene: TRBD2; j_gene: TRBJ2-1; v_gene: TRBV4-1; CDR3nt: TGCGCCAGCAGCCACGTCGGCCAGCGGGGAAACAATGAGCAGTTCTTC; CDR3aa: CASSHVGQRGNNEQFF
abundance: few; d_gene: TRBD2; j_gene: TRBJ2-1; v_gene: TRBV5-1; CDR3nt: TGCGCCAGCAGCTTGGAACTAGCGGGAGTACTTAATGAGCAGTTCTTC; CDR3aa: CASSLELAGVLNEQFF
abundance: NA; d_gene: TRBD2; j_gene: TRBJ2-5; v_gene: TRBV6-1; CDR3nt: TGTGCCAGCAGTGAGCGGGAGCAAGAGACCCAGTACTTC; CDR3aa: CASSEREQETQYF
abundance: NA; d_gene: TRBD2; j_gene: TRBJ2-1; v_gene: TRBV29-1; CDR3nt: TGCAGCGTTGAAGGATTGCTAGCGGGAGAGTACAATGAGCAGTTCTTC; CDR3aa: CSVEGLLAGEYNEQFF
abundance: NA; d_gene: NA; j_gene: TRBJ1-2; v_gene: TRBV12-5; CDR3nt: TGTGCTAGTGGTTTGGGGAATTACGCAGGCTCTAACTATGGCTACACCTTC; CDR3aa: CASGLGNYAGSNYGYTF
abundance: NA; d_gene: TRBD1; j_gene: TRBJ2-2; v_gene: TRBV18; CDR3nt: TGTGCCAGCTCAGCGGACAGGGGAGACACCGGGGAGCTGTTTTTT; CDR3aa: CASSADRGDTGELFF
abundance: once; d_gene: TRBD2; j_gene: TRBJ2-2; v_gene: TRBV6-4; CDR3nt: TGTGCCAGCAGTGACTACGGGGGGGACAACACCGGGGAGCTGTTTTTT; CDR3aa: CASSDYGGDNTGELFF
abundance: NA; d_gene: TRBD2; j_gene: TRBJ2-1; v_gene: TRBV7-9; CDR3nt: TGTGCCAGCAGCCAGCGGGGGGCCACATACAATGAGCAGTTCTTC; CDR3aa: CASSQRGATYNEQFF
abundance: NA; d_gene: TRBD1; j_gene: TRBJ2-7; v_gene: TRBV2; CDR3nt: TGTGCCAGCAGTGAAATGGGACAGGGGCTCTACGAGCAGTACTTC; CDR3aa: CASSEMGQGLYEQYF
abundance: NA; d_gene: TRBD2; j_gene: TRBJ2-3; v_gene: TRBV30; CDR3nt: TGTGCCTGGACCCCGGAGGGACTAGCGGGAGCAGATACGCAGTATTTT; CDR3aa: CAWTPEGLAGADTQYF
abundance: NA; d_gene: TRBD2; j_gene: TRBJ2-7; v_gene: TRBV5-1; CDR3nt: TGCGCCAGCAGCTTGGGGACTAGCCGGTACGAGCAGTACTTC; CDR3aa: CASSLGTSRYEQYF
abundance: NA; d_gene: TRBD1; j_gene: TRBJ1-2; v_gene: TRBV5-6; CDR3nt: TGTGCCAGCAGCCATACGGGACAGGGGGACTATGCCTACACCTTC; CDR3aa: CASSHTGQGDYAYTF
abundance: NA; d_gene: TRBD2; j_gene: TRBJ2-7; v_gene: TRBV6-5; CDR3nt: TGTGCCAGCAACCCCCGCGGGGGGAAATCCTACGAGCAGTACTTC; CDR3aa: CASNPRGGKSYEQYF
abundance: NA; d_gene: TRBD2; j_gene: TRBJ2-1; v_gene: TRBV7-2; CDR3nt: TGTGCCAGCGCCCCTCGGGGGGGAGGGTTCTACAATGAGCAGTTCTTC; CDR3aa: CASAPRGGGFYNEQFF
abundance: NA; d_gene: TRBD1; j_gene: TRBJ1-1; v_gene: TRBV27; CDR3nt: TGTGCCAGCGGAGGGCAGGGGGCCGGAGAAAATGAAGCTTTCTTT; CDR3aa: CASGGQGAGENEAFF
abundance: NA; d_gene: NA; j_gene: TRBJ1-2; v_gene: TRBV7-2; CDR3nt: TGTGCCAGCAGCCCCTCGTCGGGCTATGGCTACACCTTC; CDR3aa: CASSPSSGYGYTF
abundance: NA; d_gene: NA; j_gene: TRBJ2-7; v_gene: TRBV23-1; CDR3nt: TGCGCCAGCAGTCATCCCCGGGGGGCCCACGAGCAGTACTTC; CDR3aa: CASSHPRGAHEQYF
abundance: NA; d_gene: TRBD1; j_gene: TRBJ2-3; v_gene: TRBV29-1; CDR3nt: TGCAGCGCCCGGGACAGGGGGACAGATACGCAGTATTTT; CDR3aa: CSARDRGTDTQYF
abundance: NA; d_gene: NA; j_gene: TRBJ1-1; v_gene: TRBV11-2; CDR3nt: TGTGCCAGCAGCTTAATAGGGGTGAACACTGAAGCTTTCTTT; CDR3aa: CASSLIGVNTEAFF
abundance: few; d_gene: TRBD1; j_gene: TRBJ2-2; v_gene: TRBV2; CDR3nt: TGTGCCAGCAGTGAATTCCTCGACAGGGCTGGCGGGGAGCTGTTTTTT; CDR3aa: CASSEFLDRAGGELFF
abundance: NA; d_gene: NA; j_gene: TRBJ2-5; v_gene: TRBV15; CDR3nt: TGTGCCACCAGCAGAGCCAAAAACAGGGAAGAGACCCAGTACTTC; CDR3aa: CATSRAKNREETQYF
abundance: NA; d_gene: NA; j_gene: TRBJ2-5; v_gene: TRBV23-1; CDR3nt: TGCGCCAGCAGCGAAACGCGGGGAGAAGAGACCCAGTACTTC; CDR3aa: CASSETRGEETQYF